The entry below gives a single T cell receptor (beta chain) sequence along with its context. Its antigen is currently unknown. PCR was performed using 60 Vbeta and 13 Jbeta primers. The data were produced by immunoSEQ multiplex PCR, yet TCRdb's version contains in-frame clones alone and is incomplete. The sample has 72,000 or so clones, 55% to 80% seen once; the top ten hold around 3.1%. The data belong to a study of cytomegalovirus exposure and HLA in healthy donors. Study information: There were nearly 120 million unique TCR beta sequences, drawn from about 190 million T cells, in an earlier analysis. Whole-study results and caveats: Highest at DRB1 and lowest at HLA-C, TCR association rates differed among HLA loci in a later analysis. Analysis was carried out at a later point, and it linked a missense DCLRE1C variant to TCR beta V- and J-gene trimming.

This CDR3 comprises 16 residues. CDR1 and CDR2 (germline): MNHEY, SMNVEV (reference sequence). Trimming took 6 bases from V and 2 from J; bases not matched to a gene: 9. This clonotype was sampled from a woman aged 50 to 60 in good health and CMV-seronegative. The J gene is TRBJ2-1, the V gene TRBV27, with 8 bases aligning to TRBD1. Specimen: PBMCs. The CDR3 loop is CASRLPGRGPYNEQFF. Here the CDR3 DNA reads TGTGCCAGCAGGCTCCCAGGCAGGGGGCCCTACAATGAGCAGTTCTTC.